The entry that follows covers one T cell receptor beta chain sequence. TCRdb's copy holds only in-frame clones and misses some; the assay was immunoSEQ multiplex PCR. Among roughly 65,000 clones listed, about four fifths were seen once. Trimming took off 3 bases at V and 0 bases at J, with 9 bases between the two ends. The CDR3 runs 15 residues. Per germline, CDR1 LNHDA and CDR2 SQIVND (reference sequence). The entry originates in a study of OX40 agonist ivuxolimab in advanced cancers. V is TRBV19 and J is TRBJ2-1; possible D gene TRBD2, 6 bases. This sequence was found in an adult with an advanced solid tumor such as melanoma, head and neck, liver or kidney cancer. This specimen consisted of CD4+ or CD8+ T cells sorted from blood, obtained in a trial of the OX40 agonist ivuxolimab. Here the CDR3 reads CASSIGGFSYNEQFF. The DNA of the CDR3 is TGTGCCAGTAGTATTGGAGGGTTCTCCTACAATGAGCAGTTCTTC.